A selection of T cell receptor beta chains follows, all from one sample in a study of beta chain features in type 1 diabetes. Clones were sequenced by immunoSEQ multiplex PCR, and TCRdb holds only the in-frame ones, with some missing. Seen here are about 330,000 clones, 11% observed once, and the top ten hold 0.015%. Sequencing was performed on naive CD4+ T cells from blood. The source of these receptors is a woman aged 25 to 39 in good health. Each CDR3 is given with its conserved first and last residue. A D gene is named only where the DNA matches it firmly. Clone size is shown for a subset of rows, as once, few, many or a class of expanded clone.

j_gene	v_gene	d_gene	abundance	CDR3nt	CDR3aa
TRBJ1-1	TRBV6-6	TRBD1	few	TGTGCCAGCAGGCCAGACAGGGTGAACACTGAAGCTTTCTTT	CASRPDRVNTEAFF
TRBJ1-4	TRBV28	-	-	TGTGCCAGCAGTAACCGGAATGAAAAACTGTTTTTT	CASSNRNEKLFF
TRBJ2-7	TRBV25-1	TRBD2	few	TGTGCCAGCAGTCTACTAGCGGGAGCCGAGCAGTACTTC	CASSLLAGAEQYF
TRBJ2-7	TRBV28	-	-	TGTGCCAGCAGTTTGAGCCACTACGAGCAGTACTTC	CASSLSHYEQYF
TRBJ2-1	TRBV7-9	TRBD2	few	TGTGCCAGCAGCTTGACTAGCGGCTACAATGAGCAGTTCTTC	CASSLTSGYNEQFF
TRBJ2-7	TRBV5-6	TRBD2	few	TGTGCCAGCAGCCCGACGGTTGCGGGAGGGCCGGGTGAGCAGTACTTC	CASSPTVAGGPGEQYF
TRBJ1-1	TRBV30	-	few	TGTGCCTGGAAAACCGGGGGGGGAGCTTTCTTT	CAWKTGGGAFF
TRBJ2-3	TRBV30	-	few	TGTGCCTCCCCGCGGGGAGTTGGAGATACGCAGTATTTT	CASPRGVGDTQYF
TRBJ1-1	TRBV19	-	few	TGTGCCAGTAAAGCTAGAGGCGGGTTGATGAACACTGAAGCTTTCTTT	CASKARGGLMNTEAFF
TRBJ2-1	TRBV29-1	TRBD2	-	TGCAGCGTAGAAGCGGGAAGCTCCTACAATGAGCAGTTCTTC	CSVEAGSSYNEQFF
TRBJ2-7	TRBV14	-	few	TGTGCCAGCAGCCAAGCAGAGCGGAGTCCTTACGAGCAGTACTTC	CASSQAERSPYEQYF
TRBJ2-5	TRBV6-5	TRBD2	few	TGTGCCAGCAGTTTGCTAGCGGGACCGGGTGAGGAGACCCAGTACTTC	CASSLLAGPGEETQYF
TRBJ2-1	TRBV7-2	-	-	TGTGCCAGCAGCTTAGGGAGCGAGAGCTCCTACAATGAGCAGTTCTTC	CASSLGSESSYNEQFF
TRBJ2-1	TRBV11-2	TRBD2	-	TGTGCCAGCAGCCCCGGACTAGCGGGAAATGAGCAGTTCTTC	CASSPGLAGNEQFF
TRBJ2-1	TRBV5-1	-	-	TGCGCCAGCAGCACCTGGGACTCCTCCCCGTACAATGAGCAGTTCTTC	CASSTWDSSPYNEQFF
TRBJ2-7	TRBV15	TRBD1	-	TGTGCCACCAAGAGGGACAGGGAAGACGAGCAGTACTTC	CATKRDREDEQYF
TRBJ2-7	TRBV4-2	-	-	TGTGCCAGCAGCCAATGGCCCACCTACGAGCAGTACTTC	CASSQWPTYEQYF
TRBJ2-7	TRBV15	-	few	TGTGCCACCAGCACCCAACAGGGCGGGTACGAGCAGTACTTC	CATSTQQGGYEQYF
TRBJ2-1	TRBV6-5	TRBD2	-	TGTGCCAGCAGTCCGGGACTAGCGGGAGTGCATGAGCAGTTCTTC	CASSPGLAGVHEQFF
TRBJ2-1	TRBV27	TRBD1	few	TGTGCCAGCAGTTTACCTCGCACCAGGGACAGGGATCTCAATGAGCAGTTCTTC	CASSLPRTRDRDLNEQFF
TRBJ2-3	TRBV6-5	TRBD1	few	TGTGCCAGCAGTTACTCGGGACAGAGCCCCACAGATACGCAGTATTTT	CASSYSGQSPTDTQYF
TRBJ1-2	TRBV11-2	-	-	TGTGCCAGCAGCCCTTTCTTTAGTGAGGGCTACACCTTC	CASSPFFSEGYTF
TRBJ2-1	TRBV27	TRBD2	once	TGTGCCAGCAGTGGAAGGAAACTAGCGGGAGGTGGGCATGAGCAGTTCTTC	CASSGRKLAGGGHEQFF
TRBJ1-2	TRBV7-2	-	-	TGTGCCAGCAGCTTCCTCAGGGATCCGTCATATGGCTACACCTTC	CASSFLRDPSYGYTF
TRBJ2-2	TRBV2	TRBD1	-	TGTGCCAGCAGTGCTCAGGGGGCAGGAACCGGGGAGCTGTTTTTT	CASSAQGAGTGELFF
TRBJ2-7	TRBV4-2	-	-	TGTGCCAGCAGCCAAGATTTCGACGACTTCGCTCTCTACGAGCAGTACTTC	CASSQDFDDFALYEQYF
TRBJ1-1	TRBV5-1	-	few	TGCGCCAGCAGCTTCAGGGAAAGGGACACTGAAGCTTTCTTT	CASSFRERDTEAFF
TRBJ2-3	TRBV10-3	TRBD2	few	TGTGCCATCAGCCATTTAGCGGGGAACACAGATACGCAGTATTTT	CAISHLAGNTDTQYF
TRBJ2-7	TRBV28	-	-	TGTGCCAGCAGTCCAACTAGCCCATGGACCTACGAGCAGTACTTC	CASSPTSPWTYEQYF
TRBJ2-1	TRBV4-2	TRBD2	few	TGTGCCAGCAGCCAAGTTTCTAGCGGGATTTTGAATGAGCAGTTCTTC	CASSQVSSGILNEQFF
TRBJ2-1	TRBV6-6	-	few	TGTGCCAGCAGTCCGGAGAGGAATGAGCAGTTCTTC	CASSPERNEQFF
TRBJ2-7	TRBV7-9	-	few	TGTGCCAGCAGATCAGGGGATTCCTACGAGCAGTACTTC	CASRSGDSYEQYF
TRBJ2-7	TRBV27	TRBD1	-	TGTGCCAGCAGTTCCACCGGGACAGGAATCTACGAGCAGTACTTC	CASSSTGTGIYEQYF
TRBJ2-1	TRBV5-1	TRBD2	-	TGCGCCAGCAGCTTGTACGGACCCGGGAGGAATGAGCAGTTCTTC	CASSLYGPGRNEQFF
TRBJ2-1	TRBV10-3	-	few	TGTGCCATCACTCCCGAGACTAGGACGGGCAATGAGCAGTTCTTC	CAITPETRTGNEQFF
TRBJ2-5	TRBV10-3	-	few	TGTGCCATCAGGATGACCGCGGGGGAGACCCAGTACTTC	CAIRMTAGETQYF
TRBJ2-3	TRBV18	TRBD1	few	TGTGCCAGCTCCCCGGGACAGAGCACAGATACGCAGTATTTT	CASSPGQSTDTQYF
TRBJ1-2	TRBV7-2	-	-	TGTGCCAGCAGCAACCCAGGGTACGGTGGCTACACCTTC	CASSNPGYGGYTF
TRBJ2-1	TRBV6-5	TRBD2	-	TGTGCCAGCAGTCGGGTCCTAGCGGCAGACAATGAGCAGTTCTTC	CASSRVLAADNEQFF
TRBJ2-2	TRBV7-3	TRBD1	-	TGTGCCAGCAGCTCAGGGGGCAAGTCCGGGGAGCTGTTTTTT	CASSSGGKSGELFF
TRBJ2-3	TRBV11-3	-	-	TGTGCCAGCAGGTACCACAGAGAAACTAGCACAGATACGCAGTATTTT	CASRYHRETSTDTQYF
TRBJ1-2	TRBV28	-	-	TGTGCCAGCAGTTTGGGTCAGGCGAAAGACTATGGCTACACCTTC	CASSLGQAKDYGYTF
TRBJ1-4	TRBV7-9	TRBD1	few	TGTGCCAGCAGAACGGGACAGGTCCACTCAGCTGGGGAAAAACTGTTTTTT	CASRTGQVHSAGEKLFF
TRBJ1-2	TRBV25-1	-	-	TGTGCCAGCAGTGAATATCCGACAGTGGGTGGCTACACCTTC	CASSEYPTVGGYTF
TRBJ2-1	TRBV5-4	TRBD2	-	TGTGCCAGTAAACCGGGACTAGCGGGTCTCAATGAGCAGTTCTTC	CASKPGLAGLNEQFF
TRBJ2-1	TRBV2	-	few	TGTGCCAGCAGTGAAGTCGGGGAGCCGTTCTTC	CASSEVGEPFF
TRBJ1-1	TRBV7-9	-	few	TGTGCCAGCAGCTTAGCGCGGGCAGCACTGAACACTGAAGCTTTCTTT	CASSLARAALNTEAFF
TRBJ2-6	TRBV25-1	-	few	TGTGCCAGCAGTGAAGGGGGCGCTGGGGCCAACGTCCTGACTTTC	CASSEGGAGANVLTF